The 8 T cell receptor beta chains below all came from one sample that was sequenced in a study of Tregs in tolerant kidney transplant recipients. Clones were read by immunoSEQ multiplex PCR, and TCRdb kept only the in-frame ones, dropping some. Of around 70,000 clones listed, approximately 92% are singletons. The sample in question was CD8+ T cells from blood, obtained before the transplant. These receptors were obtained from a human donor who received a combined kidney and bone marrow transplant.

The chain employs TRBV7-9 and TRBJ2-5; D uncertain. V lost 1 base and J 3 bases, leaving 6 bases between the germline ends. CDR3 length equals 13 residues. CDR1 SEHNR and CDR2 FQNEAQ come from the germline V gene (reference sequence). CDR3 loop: CASSLGYKETQYF. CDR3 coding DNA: TGTGCCAGCAGCTTAGGGTACAAAGAGACCCAGTACTTC.

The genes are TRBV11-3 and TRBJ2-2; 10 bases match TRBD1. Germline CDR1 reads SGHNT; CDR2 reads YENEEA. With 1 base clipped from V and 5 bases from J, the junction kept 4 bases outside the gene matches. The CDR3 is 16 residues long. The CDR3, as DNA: TGTGCCAGCAGCTTAGGACAGGGGGCCGGGACCGGGGAGCTGTTTTTT. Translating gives CASSLGQGAGTGELFF.

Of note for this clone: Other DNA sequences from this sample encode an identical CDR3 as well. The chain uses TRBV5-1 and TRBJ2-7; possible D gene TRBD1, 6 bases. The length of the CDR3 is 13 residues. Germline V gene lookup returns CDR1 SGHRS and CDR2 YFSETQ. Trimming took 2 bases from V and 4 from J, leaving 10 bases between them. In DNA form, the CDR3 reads TGCGCCAGCAGCTTAACAGGGTCGTACGAGCAGTACTTC. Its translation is CASSLTGSYEQYF.

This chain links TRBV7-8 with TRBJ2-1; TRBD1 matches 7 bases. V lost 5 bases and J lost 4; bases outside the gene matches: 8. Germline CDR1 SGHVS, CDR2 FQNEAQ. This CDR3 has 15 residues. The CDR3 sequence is CASSPPGQPYNEQFF. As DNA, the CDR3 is TGTGCCAGCAGCCCACCGGGACAGCCTTACAATGAGCAGTTCTTC.

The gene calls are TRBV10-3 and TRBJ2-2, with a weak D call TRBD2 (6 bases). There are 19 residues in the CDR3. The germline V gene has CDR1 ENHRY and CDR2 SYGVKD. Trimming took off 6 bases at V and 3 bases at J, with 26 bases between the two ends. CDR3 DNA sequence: TGTGCCATCAGGCAGTCCGGGACTGATCTTGAATCGGACACCGGGGAGCTGTTTTTT. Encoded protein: CAIRQSGTDLESDTGELFF.

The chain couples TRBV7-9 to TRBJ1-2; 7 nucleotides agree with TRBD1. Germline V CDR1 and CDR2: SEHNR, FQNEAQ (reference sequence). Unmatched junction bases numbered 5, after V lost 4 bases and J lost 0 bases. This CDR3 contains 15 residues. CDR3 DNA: TGTGCCAGCAGCTCCCAGGGGGACCCTAACTATGGCTACACCTTC. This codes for CASSSQGDPNYGYTF. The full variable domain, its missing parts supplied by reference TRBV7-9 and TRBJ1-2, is DTGVSQNPRHKITKRGQNVTFRCDPISEHNRLYWYRQTLGQGPEFLTYFQNEAQLEKSRLLSDRFSAERPKGSFSTLEIQRTEQGDSAMYLCASSSQGDPNYGYTFGSGTRLTVV.

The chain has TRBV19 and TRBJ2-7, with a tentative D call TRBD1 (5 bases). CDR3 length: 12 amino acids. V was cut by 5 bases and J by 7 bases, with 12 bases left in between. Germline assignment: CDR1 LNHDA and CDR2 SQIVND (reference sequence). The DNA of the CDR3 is TGTGCCAGTAGTGCAGGGTTACGGGAGCAGTACTTC. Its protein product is CASSAGLREQYF.

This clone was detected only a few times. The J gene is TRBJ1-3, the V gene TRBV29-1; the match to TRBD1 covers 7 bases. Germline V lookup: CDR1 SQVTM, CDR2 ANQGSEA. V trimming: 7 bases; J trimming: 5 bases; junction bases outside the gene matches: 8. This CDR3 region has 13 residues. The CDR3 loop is CSAWDSLRNTIYF. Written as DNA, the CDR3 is TGCAGCGCTTGGGACAGTCTAAGAAACACCATATATTTT.